This passage covers 32 T cell receptor beta chains from one sample sequenced in a study of cytomegalovirus exposure and HLA in healthy donors. 13 Jbeta primers and 60 Vbeta primers were used for the PCR. Using immunoSEQ multiplex PCR, the repertoire was profiled, and TCRdb retains in-frame clones only, with some absent. Here the sample spans 90,000 to 95,000 clones, 81% being singletons. The source material was PBMCs. Every receptor here comes from a girl aged 2 to 10 in good health and CMV-seropositive.

This clone was found a few times. J is TRBJ1-4 and V is TRBV4-3; TRBD1 aligns across 8 bases. Trimming took 1 base from V and 2 from J; bases not matched to a gene: 3. This CDR3 is built from 16 residues. Germline V lookup: CDR1 LGHNA, CDR2 YSLEER. The CDR3 nucleotides read TGCGCCAGCAGCCAAGGCAGGGGGCTTACTAATGAAAAACTGTTTTTT. Translation: CASSQGRGLTNEKLFF.

J is TRBJ1-5 and V is TRBV6-5; weak D call: TRBD1 (5 bases). Trimming pared 0 bases from V and 5 bases from J, leaving 8 bases between. The germline CDR1 and CDR2 sequences are MNHEY and SVGAGI. The CDR3 extends over 14 amino acids. DNA of the CDR3: TGTGCCAGCAGTTACTCGGGCAGGGATCAGCCCCAGCATTTT. Its translation: CASSYSGRDQPQHF.

In its sample, this clone was seen a few times. The rearrangement uses TRBV19 and TRBJ2-7, with 7 positions matching TRBD2. Per germline, CDR1 LNHDA and CDR2 SQIVND (reference sequence). V was pared by 2 bases and J by 2 bases, with 15 bases of the junction left unmatched. The CDR3 consists of 18 residues. The CDR3 DNA follows: TGTGCCAGTAGTATAAGGGGTCCCTCCGGGACTAACCCCTACGAGCAGTACTTC. Encoded protein: CASSIRGPSGTNPYEQYF.

V is TRBV6-5 and J is TRBJ1-3, with D possibly TRBD1 on 6 matching bases. The CDR3 length is 14 residues. V lost 2 bases and J 4 bases, leaving 9 bases between the germline ends. CDR1 is MNHEY, CDR2 SVGAGI, per germline. Here the CDR3 reads CASSYARGGNTIYF. The CDR3 bases are TGTGCCAGCAGTTACGCGAGGGGGGGAAACACCATATATTTT.

The rearrangement links TRBV2 to TRBJ1-2; 7 bases are a match to TRBD1. V lost 9 bases, J lost 9 bases, and 4 bases stayed unmatched. The CDR3 runs 10 residues. Germline V gene data show CDR1 as SNHLY and CDR2 as FYNNEI. CDR3 nucleotide sequence: TGTGCCAGGAACAGGGGAAGCTACACCTTC. Encoded protein: CARNRGSYTF.

V gene TRBV18 combines with J gene TRBJ2-3; 12 bases line up with TRBD2. Germline-derived CDR1 and CDR2 are KGHSH and LQKENI. V trimming: 5 bases; J trimming: 6 bases; junction bases outside the gene matches: 6. The CDR3 has 15 amino acids. In nucleotides, the CDR3 is TGTGCCAGCTCATTTCGGACTAGCGGGACCGATACGCAGTATTTT. Translating gives CASSFRTSGTDTQYF.

The rearrangement uses TRBV2 and TRBJ1-5, with TRBD1 matching 11 bases. CDR1 and CDR2 from the germline V gene are SNHLY and FYNNEI. The CDR3 is made up of 14 amino acids. The V segment lost 8 bases and the J segment 5 bases; nucleotides outside the gene matches: 5. CDR3: CASVGQGVYQPQHF. The CDR3 bases are TGTGCCAGCGTGGGACAGGGGGTTTATCAGCCCCAGCATTTT. The entire variable domain, with the rest obtained from reference TRBV2 and TRBJ1-5, is as follows: EPEVTQTPSHQVTQMGQEVILRCVPISNHLYFYWYRQILGQKVEFLVSFYNNEISEKSEIFDDQFSVERPDGSNFTLKIRSTKLEDSAMYFCASVGQGVYQPQHFGDGTRLSIL.

The chain carries TRBV10-2 and TRBJ1-2; D call uncertain. Germline CDR1 WSHSY, CDR2 SAAADI. V lost 6 bases to trimming and J lost 0 bases, with 11 bases between them. There are 14 residues in the CDR3. CDR3: CASSHGDANYGYTF. For the CDR3, the DNA is TGCGCCAGCAGCCACGGAGATGCTAACTATGGCTACACCTTC.

The genes are TRBV18 and TRBJ1-2, with D uncertain. This CDR3 region has 12 residues. V dropped 6 bases and J dropped 6 bases, with 11 bases sitting between them. Per germline, CDR1 KGHSH and CDR2 LQKENI. The CDR3 protein is CASSPLLDGYTF. CDR3 DNA sequence: TGTGCCAGCTCCCCTCTCCTCGATGGCTACACCTTC.

The rearrangement joins TRBV7-6 to TRBJ2-3; 9 bases are a match to TRBD2. This CDR3 has 14 residues. Looked up from germline, CDR1 is SGHVS and CDR2 is FNYEAQ. The junction had 1 base not matched to a gene; V was cut back by 2 bases and J by 4 bases. This CDR3 reads CASSLRTSADTQYF. The DNA of the CDR3 is TGTGCCAGCAGCTTAAGGACTAGCGCAGATACGCAGTATTTT.

The CDR3 DNA sequence: TGTGCCAGCAGCTTGAATTGGGACAGGGGACCCTACGAGCAGTACTTC. It encodes CASSLNWDRGPYEQYF. The chain uses TRBV5-4 and TRBJ2-7; 10 bases are a match to TRBD1. V lost 1 base, J lost 2 bases, and 6 bases stayed unmatched. CDR3 length: 16 residues. Germline CDR1 SGHNT, CDR2 YYREEE (reference sequence).

This clone was counted between two and nine times. The chain carries TRBV7-6 and TRBJ2-1, with TRBD2 matching 11 bases. With 5 bases clipped from V and 2 bases from J, the junction kept 2 bases outside the gene matches. The CDR3 runs 15 residues. CDR1 and CDR2 (germline): SGHVS, FNYEAQ. The DNA for the CDR3 is TGTGCCAGCAGCGCGGGACTAGCGGCCTACAATGAGCAGTTCTTC. Its protein product is CASSAGLAAYNEQFF.

The rearrangement links TRBV5-5 to TRBJ1-2, with D unclear. The germline CDR1 and CDR2 sequences are SGHKS and YYEKEE (reference sequence). The length of the CDR3 is 15 residues. V was shortened by 5 bases and J by 0 bases, with 14 bases between the two germline ends. DNA of the CDR3: TGTGCCAGCAGTTCTAGTAGATCGGCTAACTATGGCTACACCTTC. It specifies CASSSSRSANYGYTF.

The genes are TRBV15 and TRBJ2-1; 9 positions match TRBD2. V shed 5 bases and J 3 bases; nucleotides not matched to a gene: 11. The CDR3 runs to 17 residues. CDR1 and CDR2 from the germline V gene are LNHNV and YYDKDF (reference sequence). CDR3 bases: TGTGCCACCAGCGGAGGCGGACTAGCGATTATCTACAATGAGCAGTTCTTC. Translated: CATSGGGLAIIYNEQFF.

The chain recombines TRBV9 with TRBJ2-1, with 11 bases that match TRBD2. The CDR3 contains 16 residues. V was pared by 0 bases and J by 7 bases, with 6 bases of the junction left unmatched. The germline gives CDR1 SGDLS, CDR2 YYNGEE. DNA for the CDR3: TGTGCCAGCAGCGTAGCTTCGGCTAGCGGGAGGAATGAGCAGTTCTTC. It is translated as CASSVASASGRNEQFF.

The chain uses TRBV9 and TRBJ1-2; 10 nucleotides agree with TRBD1. Trimming removed 4 bases from V and 8 bases from J; junction bases left unmatched: 8. The CDR3 extends over 14 amino acids. Looked up from germline, CDR1 is SGDLS and CDR2 is YYNGEE. In DNA, the CDR3 is TGTGCCAGCAGCCCCCGACAGGGGGCGAGAGGCTACACCTTC. This sequence encodes CASSPRQGARGYTF.

The rearrangement links TRBV7-8 to TRBJ2-3, with 8 bases that match TRBD2. The CDR3 runs 17 residues. Unmatched junction bases numbered 12, after V lost 5 bases and J lost 2 bases. Germline V lookup: CDR1 SGHVS, CDR2 FQNEAQ. The CDR3 loop is CASSRGAGGQFTDTQYF. The CDR3 DNA is TGTGCCAGCAGCCGCGGGGCGGGAGGCCAATTCACAGATACGCAGTATTTT.

V is TRBV10-3 and J is TRBJ2-2; a possible D gene is TRBD1 (5 bases). This CDR3 comprises 14 residues. V dropped 3 bases and J dropped 4 bases, with 9 bases sitting between them. The germline V gene has CDR1 ENHRY and CDR2 SYGVKD. The CDR3 DNA is TGTGCCATCAGTGAAGACAGCATCACCGGGGAGCTGTTTTTT. Translation gives CAISEDSITGELFF.

J is TRBJ1-5 and V is TRBV19; D unresolved. The V end was cut by 0 bases, the J end by 5 bases, with 14 bases between. Germline CDR1 reads LNHDA; CDR2 reads SQIVND (reference sequence). This CDR3 spans 16 amino acids. This CDR3 reads CASSIDRVRGHQPQHF. CDR3 in DNA: TGTGCCAGTAGTATAGATCGGGTCAGAGGCCATCAGCCCCAGCATTTT.

This clone was seen once. As DNA, the CDR3 is TGCAGCGTTGCTAATACCTACGAGCAGTACTTC. It codes for CSVANTYEQYF. This chain joins TRBV29-1 and TRBJ2-7; D uncertain. Germline assignment: CDR1 SQVTM and CDR2 ANQGSEA. The CDR3 extends over 11 amino acids. Trimming pared 4 bases from V and 2 bases from J, leaving 6 bases between.

This clone was seen just once. The V call is TRBV11-2, the J call TRBJ1-1; no firm D call. Trimming took off 1 base at V and 4 bases at J, with 10 bases between the two ends. Germline V gives CDR1 SGHAT, CDR2 FQNNGV. This CDR3 is 14 amino acids long. In DNA, the CDR3 is TGTGCCAGCAGCTTAGTGTCCCAGGTCACTGAAGCTTTCTTT. Translated, it gives CASSLVSQVTEAFF.

The chain uses TRBV10-3 and TRBJ1-1; maybe TRBD1 (6 bases). Germline-derived CDR1 and CDR2 are ENHRY and SYGVKD. V lost 10 bases, J lost 0 bases, and 15 bases lay in between. The CDR3 has 14 amino acids. In DNA form, the CDR3 reads TGTGCCACCTCTGGACAGCGAGTGAACACTGAAGCTTTCTTT. Translated: CATSGQRVNTEAFF.

V usage is TRBV7-2 and J usage is TRBJ2-7; TRBD2 agrees at 11 bases. Looked up from germline, CDR1 is SGHTA and CDR2 is FQGNSA. J was trimmed by 2 bases and V by 3 bases; bases with no gene match: 3. This CDR3 is 15 amino acids long. The CDR3 loop reads CASSFSSGRPYEQYF. The CDR3 bases are TGTGCCAGCAGCTTTTCTAGCGGGAGGCCCTACGAGCAGTACTTC.

V usage is TRBV27 and J usage is TRBJ1-1; possibly TRBD1 for D (5 bases). Germline values: CDR1 MNHEY, CDR2 SMNVEV (reference sequence). V gave up 6 bases and J gave up 0 bases, with 14 bases separating them. The CDR3 length is 15 residues. CDR3 sequence reads: CASRGRGGMNTEAFF. In DNA, the CDR3 is TGTGCCAGCAGGGGACGGGGAGGGATGAACACTGAAGCTTTCTTT.

V and J are TRBV30 and TRBJ2-5, with a tentative D call TRBD1 (6 bases). The CDR3 is 13 residues long. Germline V gene lookup returns CDR1 GTSNPN and CDR2 SVGIG (reference sequence). V was trimmed by 2 bases and J by 5 bases, leaving 12 bases between them. CDR3 in amino acids: CAWSTTGKETQYF. The CDR3 DNA sequence: TGTGCCTGGAGTACCACAGGGAAGGAGACCCAGTACTTC. Combining the CDR3 with reference TRBV30 and TRBJ2-5 gives the whole variable domain SQTIHQWPATLVQPVGSPLSLECTVEGTSNPNLYWYRQAAGRGLQLLFYSVGIGQISSEVPQNLSASRPQDRQFILSSKKLLLSDSGFYLCAWSTTGKETQYFGPGTRLLVL.

V gene TRBV29-1 combines with J gene TRBJ1-3; TRBD1 might be the D (6 bases). The V end was cut by 7 bases, the J end by 2 bases, with 15 bases between. This CDR3 has 14 amino acids. The germline CDR1 and CDR2 sequences are SQVTM and ANQGSEA. The DNA for the CDR3 is TGCAGCGCCGAGGGGGACACTACTGGAAACACCATATATTTT. Protein product: CSAEGDTTGNTIYF.

This clone appeared once. The genes are TRBV15 and TRBJ2-5; TRBD1 is a possible D gene (6 bases). Trimming took off 5 bases at V and 3 bases at J, with 16 bases between the two ends. The CDR3 spans 15 residues. The germline V gene has CDR1 LNHNV and CDR2 YYDKDF (reference sequence). CDR3 nucleotides: TGTGCCACCAGCCGGGGACGGGCAGGGGAAGAGACCCAGTACTTC. Protein: CATSRGRAGEETQYF.

This chain uses TRBV5-6 with TRBJ2-7; D gene ambiguous. The ends were cut back, 3 bases at V and 3 bases at J, with 7 bases in the middle. Germline V gives CDR1 SGHDT, CDR2 YYEEEE. The CDR3 is 12 residues long. The CDR3 spells CASSSDFYEQYF. The CDR3 DNA reads TGTGCCAGCAGCTCTGACTTCTACGAGCAGTACTTC.

V gene TRBV4-1 combines with J gene TRBJ1-1; possible D gene TRBD1, 5 bases. V lost 3 bases, J lost 3 bases, and 14 bases lay in between. CDR3 length equals 15 residues. Germline CDR1 reads MGHRA; CDR2 reads YSYEKL. CDR3 bases: TGCGCCAGCAGCCACGGACTAGGGGAGCACACTGAAGCTTTCTTT. Amino acids: CASSHGLGEHTEAFF.

V is TRBV28 and J is TRBJ2-7; maybe TRBD2 (6 bases). The CDR3 spans 14 residues. V gave up 7 bases and J gave up 2 bases, with 15 bases separating them. CDR1 and CDR2 (germline): MDHEN, SYDVKM. In DNA, the CDR3 is TGTGCCAGCATCCAAAGCGGGCCGACCTACGAGCAGTACTTC. Translated: CASIQSGPTYEQYF.

V gene TRBV4-1 combines with J gene TRBJ1-2; D is unclear. CDR1 and CDR2 from the germline V gene are MGHRA and YSYEKL. This CDR3 spans 15 amino acids. V shed 0 bases and J shed 1 base, with 9 bases lying between them. The CDR3, as DNA: TGCGCCAGCAGCCAAGACTCCTCTTTTAACTATGGCTACACCTTC. Its protein product is CASSQDSSFNYGYTF.

This chain joins TRBV6-4 and TRBJ2-3; TRBD2 matches at 12 bases. The CDR3 is 24 residues long. Trimming removed 2 bases from V and 2 bases from J; junction bases left unmatched: 26. Per the germline V gene, CDR1 is MRHNA and CDR2 is SNTAGT. The CDR3 loop is CASSDRKTSGSLRSLGRVTDTQYF. DNA of the CDR3: TGTGCCAGCAGTGACAGAAAGACTAGCGGGAGCCTGAGGTCACTAGGTCGGGTCACAGATACGCAGTATTTT.